This TCR beta chain was retrieved from a study of T-cell memory formation after mild COVID-19. Germline V gene sequence: CDR1 KGHSH, CDR2 LQKENI. V was pared by 3 bases and J by 2 bases, with 14 bases between. The CDR3 is 15 residues long. TCRdb independently ran MiXCR on the 5' RACE reads; one entry per CDR3 protein. The sample lists around 220,000 distinct CDR3 sequences, about 16% occurring once. Only a few counts were recorded for this clonotype. The chain employs TRBV18 and TRBJ2-7; D is possibly TRBD2 (6 bases). The TCR sequence derives from a man aged 18 to 30 who had mild COVID-19 (a few samples of this study predate the infection). Cell type and time point are not known. What was sequenced was PBMCs or a T cell subset sorted from them (not recorded which). The CDR3 reads CASSPGSISPYEQYF. The CDR3 bases are TGTGCCAGCTCACCCGGGAGCATTTCTCCCTACGAGCAGTACTTC.